This T cell receptor (beta chain) stems from a study of T-cell memory formation after mild COVID-19. The wider study: Clustering of TCRs was largely donor specific. Findings and limits, study-wide: Pre-infection memory showed some responding clones, and this suggested that cross-reactive memory joined. For contracting clones, CD4+ ones sat mainly in CM and EM, CD8+ in EMRA.

TCRdb reprocessed the 5' RACE reads via MiXCR and lists one record per CDR3 protein. Of 30,000 to 35,000 distinct CDR3 sequences in the sample, roughly 7.5% are singletons; the top ten hold about 32%. The germline V and J ends were trimmed by 4 bases and 6 bases, with 7 bases remaining between them. The CDR3 runs 12 residues. The germline V gene encodes CDR1 SGHNT and CDR2 YENEEA. This clonotype has at least ten counts. Its specificity is not known. The specimen was PBMCs or a T cell subset sorted from them (not recorded which). The rearrangement links TRBV11-3 to TRBJ2-1; possible D gene TRBD1, 5 bases. This receptor was taken from a man aged 18 to 29 who had mild COVID-19 (a few samples of this study predate the infection). Cell type and time point are not known. This CDR3 reads CASSSDSNEQFF. The CDR3 nucleotides read TGTGCCAGCAGCTCTGACAGCAATGAGCAGTTCTTC.